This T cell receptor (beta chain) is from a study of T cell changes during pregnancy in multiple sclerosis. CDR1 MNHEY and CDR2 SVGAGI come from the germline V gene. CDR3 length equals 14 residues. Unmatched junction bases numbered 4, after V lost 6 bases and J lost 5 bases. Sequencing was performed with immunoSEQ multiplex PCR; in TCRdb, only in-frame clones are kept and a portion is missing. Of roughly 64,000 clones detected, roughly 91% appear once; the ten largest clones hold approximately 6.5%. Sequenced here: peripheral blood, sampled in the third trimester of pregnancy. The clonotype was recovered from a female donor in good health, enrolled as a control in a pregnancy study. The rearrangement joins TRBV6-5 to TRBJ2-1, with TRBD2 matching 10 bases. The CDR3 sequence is CASRDGLADNEQFF. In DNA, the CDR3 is TGTGCCAGCAGGGATGGACTAGCGGACAATGAGCAGTTCTTC.